This T cell receptor (beta chain) was identified during a study of identical twins. The CDR3 loop spans 13 amino acids. V dropped 8 bases and J dropped 1 base, with 12 bases sitting between them. Germline lookup yields CDR1 ENHRY and CDR2 SYGVKD. This clonotype was counted many times. What it binds is not known. TCRdb reprocessed the 5' RACE reads with MiXCR, giving one entry per CDR3 protein. The data contain roughly 220,000 distinct CDR3 sequences, 6.5% of them singletons. Whole-study findings and limits: Beta out-of-frame sequences showed weaker excess sharing between twins. Twin-shared out-of-frame alpha sequences were enriched for low generation probability.

In addition, the sample was reused for a study of T cells expressing NK-cell markers. That paper states: Repertoire data for TCR beta were derived from sorted T cells (CD3+CD56+NKG2C+, CD3+CD56+NKG2C- and CD3+CD56-NKG2C+). Where a handful of donors were concerned, these clonotypes also led the CD3+CD56-NKG2C+ fraction.

Source material: CD8+ T cells sorted from blood. The source of this sequence is a woman younger than 35 in good health. The gene calls are TRBV10-3 and TRBJ2-7; possibly TRBD1 or TRBD2 for D (5 bases each). The CDR3 bases are TGTGCCATCGGCGAGGGGTTATCCTACGAGCAGTACTTC. Its protein product is CAIGEGLSYEQYF.